This T cell receptor (beta chain) was captured by sequencing in a study of human T cells and chemical hapten exposure. TCRdb redid the calling of the RACE reads with MiXCR, one entry per CDR3 protein. The sample records a few hundred thousand distinct CDR3 sequences, about 6% being singletons. Deletions cut 2 bases from V and 5 bases from J, with 12 bases between. Germline CDR1 is PRHDT and CDR2 is FYEKMQ (reference sequence). The CDR3 runs 14 residues. This clonotype was observed at least ten times. The time point denotes: patch test 2, 6 weeks after DPC sensitization. Noted treatment: therapeutic diphenylcyclopropenone sensitization with weekly scalp DPC.

The sequence was obtained from a woman under 30 with alopecia areata. Some clones in this sample may be carry-over from other donors' samples. The V call is TRBV13, the J call TRBJ1-2; no reliable D call. This material consisted of whole blood, taken in connection with sensitization to the hapten diphenylcyclopropenone (DPC). The CDR3 reads CASSLNSATYGYTF. CDR3 in DNA: TGTGCCAGCAGCTTAAATTCAGCTACTTATGGCTACACCTTC.